Shown below are 6 T cell receptor beta chains from a single sample sequenced in a study of cytomegalovirus exposure and HLA in healthy donors. The primer mix had 60 Vbeta and 13 Jbeta primers. Assay: immunoSEQ multiplex PCR; the TCRdb copy retains only in-frame clones and omits some. The data hold around 150,000 clones, with approximately 86% observed a single time. The sequencing input was PBMCs. Receptor source: a woman between 18 and 29 years old in good health and CMV-seronegative.

This chain links TRBV5-1 with TRBJ2-3; TRBD1 agrees at 7 bases. The CDR3 has 17 amino acids. In germline, CDR1 is SGHRS, CDR2 YFSETQ. J gave up 2 bases and V 0 bases, and 9 bases lay outside the gene matches. CDR3: CASSLEARGQNTDTQYF. Written as DNA, the CDR3 is TGCGCCAGCAGCTTGGAGGCAAGGGGACAGAACACAGATACGCAGTATTTT.

The CDR3 protein is CASSTQTATPYEQYF. CDR3 nucleotides: TGTGCCAGCAGTACCCAGACAGCCACCCCCTACGAGCAGTACTTC. J is TRBJ2-7 and V is TRBV27; the D gene is possibly TRBD1 (5 bases). V was cut by 5 bases and J by 2 bases, with 16 bases left in between. This CDR3 contains 15 residues. Germline CDR1 and CDR2: MNHEY and SMNVEV (reference sequence).

This rearrangement joins TRBV7-3 to TRBJ2-7, with D possibly matching TRBD1 (5 bases). V was shortened by 3 bases and J by 2 bases, with 11 bases between the two germline ends. Germline values: CDR1 SGHTA, CDR2 FQGTGA. The CDR3 loop spans 14 amino acids. CDR3 region: CASSFSLGPYEQYF. The CDR3 DNA sequence: TGTGCCAGCAGCTTCTCACTGGGGCCCTACGAGCAGTACTTC.

This rearrangement joins TRBV2 to TRBJ2-2; the D gene is possibly TRBD1 (6 bases). The length of the CDR3 is 15 residues. V was clipped by 9 bases and J by 1 base, with 15 bases between them. Germline V gene data show CDR1 as SNHLY and CDR2 as FYNNEI. CDR3: CARSSGAQNTGELFF. As DNA, the CDR3 is TGTGCCAGGTCGTCAGGGGCCCAGAACACCGGGGAGCTGTTTTTT.

The rearrangement uses TRBV19 and TRBJ2-3; D may be TRBD2 (7 bases). CDR1 is LNHDA and CDR2 is SQIVND in the germline V gene (reference sequence). Trimming removed 6 bases at V and 1 base at J, with 17 bases between. This CDR3 is built from 16 residues. CDR3 DNA: TGTGCCAGTAGACGAGGAGGGGGAGGGGGCACAGATACGCAGTATTTT. Translation gives CASRRGGGGGTDTQYF.

The chain recombines TRBV27 with TRBJ1-5, with TRBD1 identical over 7 bases. Germline CDR1 reads MNHEY; CDR2 reads SMNVEV (reference sequence). The CDR3 has 17 residues. The J segment lost 3 bases and the V segment lost 2 bases, leaving 10 bases of the junction unmatched. The CDR3 DNA sequence: TGTGCCAGCAGTTTAGAGGACAGGTTGGGCTTCAATCAGCCCCAGCATTTT. Translating gives CASSLEDRLGFNQPQHF.